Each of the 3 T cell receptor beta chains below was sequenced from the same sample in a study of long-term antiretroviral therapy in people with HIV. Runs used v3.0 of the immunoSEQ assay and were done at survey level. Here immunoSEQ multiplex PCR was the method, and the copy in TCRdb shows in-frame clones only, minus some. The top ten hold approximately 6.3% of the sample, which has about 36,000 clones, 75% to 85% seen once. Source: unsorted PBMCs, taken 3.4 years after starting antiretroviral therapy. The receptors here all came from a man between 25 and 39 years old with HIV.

The CDR3 loop is CASSLVARETQYF. CDR3 DNA: TGTGCCAGCAGCTTGGTAGCTCGGGAGACCCAGTACTTC. The chain carries TRBV7-9 and TRBJ2-5; D is ambiguous. Trimming left V 3 bases short and J 5 bases short, with 10 bases between. The germline CDR1 and CDR2 sequences are SEHNR and FQNEAQ (reference sequence). The CDR3 runs to 13 residues.

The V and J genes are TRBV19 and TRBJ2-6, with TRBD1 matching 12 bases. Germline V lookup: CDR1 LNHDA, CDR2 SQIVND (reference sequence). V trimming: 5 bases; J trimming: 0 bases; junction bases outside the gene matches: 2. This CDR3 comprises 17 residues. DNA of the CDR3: TGTGCCAGTAGTTCGGGACAGGGGGCCTCTGGGGCCAACGTCCTGACTTTC. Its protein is CASSSGQGASGANVLTF.

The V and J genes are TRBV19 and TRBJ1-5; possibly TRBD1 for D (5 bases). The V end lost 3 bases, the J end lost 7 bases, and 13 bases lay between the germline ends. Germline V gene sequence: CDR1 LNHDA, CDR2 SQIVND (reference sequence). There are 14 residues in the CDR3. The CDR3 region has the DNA TGTGCCAGTAGTATGAGGGGACCTAGGCAGCCCCAGCATTTT. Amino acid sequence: CASSMRGPRQPQHF.